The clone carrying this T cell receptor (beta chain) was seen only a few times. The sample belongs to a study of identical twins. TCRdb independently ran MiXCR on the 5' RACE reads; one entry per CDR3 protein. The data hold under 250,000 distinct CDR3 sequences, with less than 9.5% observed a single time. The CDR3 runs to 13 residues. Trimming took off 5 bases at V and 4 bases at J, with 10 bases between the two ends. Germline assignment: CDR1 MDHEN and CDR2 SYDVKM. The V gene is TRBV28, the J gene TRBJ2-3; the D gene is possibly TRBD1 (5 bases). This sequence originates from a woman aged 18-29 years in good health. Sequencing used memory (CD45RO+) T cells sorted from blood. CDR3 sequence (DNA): TGTGCCAGCAGTCGGTTAGGGGCAGATACGCAGTATTTT. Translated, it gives CASSRLGADTQYF.